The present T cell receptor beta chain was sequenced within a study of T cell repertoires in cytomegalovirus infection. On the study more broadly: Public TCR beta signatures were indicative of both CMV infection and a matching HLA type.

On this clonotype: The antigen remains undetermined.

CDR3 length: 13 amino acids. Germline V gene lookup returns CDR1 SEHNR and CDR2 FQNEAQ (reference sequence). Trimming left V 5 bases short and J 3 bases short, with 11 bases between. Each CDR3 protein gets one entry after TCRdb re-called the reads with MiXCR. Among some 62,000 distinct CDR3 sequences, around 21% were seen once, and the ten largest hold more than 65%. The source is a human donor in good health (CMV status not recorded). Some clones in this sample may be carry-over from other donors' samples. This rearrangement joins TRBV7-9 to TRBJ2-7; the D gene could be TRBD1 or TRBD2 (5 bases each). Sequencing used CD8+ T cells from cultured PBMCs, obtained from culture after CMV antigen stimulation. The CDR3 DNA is TGTGCCAGCAGCCCACGGGACGGCTACGAGCAGTACTTC. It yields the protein CASSPRDGYEQYF.